These T cell receptor beta chains were read from a single sample in a study of cytomegalovirus exposure and HLA in healthy donors. Libraries were prepared by immunoSEQ multiplex PCR; TCRdb keeps only in-frame clonotypes and omits some of them. The repertoire includes 85,000 to 110,000 clones, around 79% of them detected once, and under 4.5% sits in the top ten. The source material was PBMCs. The origin of the receptors is a man aged 45-65 years in good health and CMV-seropositive. The CDR3 runs from the conserved cysteine through the conserved F or W. Each record gives: D gene, clone size, V gene, J gene, CDR3 protein, CDR3 DNA. The D gene is left open where the match is weak. Part of the rows lack a size; the others show once, few, many or a class for expanded clones.

d_gene: .; abundance: .; v_gene: TRBV11-2; j_gene: TRBJ2-2; CDR3aa: CASSRDFYTGELFF; CDR3nt: TGTGCCAGCTCCCGGGACTTTTACACCGGGGAGCTGTTTTTT
d_gene: .; abundance: .; v_gene: TRBV2; j_gene: TRBJ2-1; CDR3aa: CASSERQTYNEQFF; CDR3nt: TGTGCCAGCAGTGAAAGACAGACATACAATGAGCAGTTCTTC
d_gene: .; abundance: few; v_gene: TRBV7-2; j_gene: TRBJ1-2; CDR3aa: CASSFTNYGYTF; CDR3nt: TGTGCCAGCAGCTTCACTAACTATGGCTACACCTTC
d_gene: .; abundance: .; v_gene: TRBV15; j_gene: TRBJ2-1; CDR3aa: CATSVRTANDEQFF; CDR3nt: TGTGCCACCAGCGTTCGGACAGCCAACGATGAGCAGTTCTTC
d_gene: .; abundance: .; v_gene: TRBV27; j_gene: TRBJ2-1; CDR3aa: CASSLSGAYNEQFF; CDR3nt: TGTGCCAGCAGTTTAAGCGGAGCATACAATGAGCAGTTCTTC
d_gene: .; abundance: .; v_gene: TRBV6-5; j_gene: TRBJ2-3; CDR3aa: CASSYTGARTDTQYF; CDR3nt: TGTGCCAGCAGTTACACGGGTGCCCGCACAGATACGCAGTATTTT
d_gene: .; abundance: .; v_gene: TRBV21-1; j_gene: TRBJ2-1; CDR3aa: CASSPHQDLTSRLSSYNEQFF; CDR3nt: TGTGCCAGCAGCCCACACCAGGACTTAACCTCGAGACTAAGCTCCTACAATGAGCAGTTCTTC
d_gene: .; abundance: .; v_gene: TRBV6-6; j_gene: TRBJ1-4; CDR3aa: CASRTENEKLFF; CDR3nt: TGTGCCAGCAGGACAGAGAATGAAAAACTGTTTTTT
d_gene: .; abundance: .; v_gene: TRBV5-1; j_gene: TRBJ1-5; CDR3aa: CASSLVPGNQPQHF; CDR3nt: TGCGCCAGCAGCTTGGTACCGGGCAATCAGCCCCAGCATTTT
d_gene: TRBD2; abundance: .; v_gene: TRBV9; j_gene: TRBJ2-7; CDR3aa: CASSVLAGGYEQYF; CDR3nt: TGTGCCAGCAGCGTCCTAGCGGGAGGGTACGAGCAGTACTTC
d_gene: .; abundance: .; v_gene: TRBV2; j_gene: TRBJ2-1; CDR3aa: CASRGGGYNEQFF; CDR3nt: TGTGCCAGCAGGGGTGGCGGATACAATGAGCAGTTCTTC
d_gene: .; abundance: few; v_gene: TRBV5-1; j_gene: TRBJ2-4; CDR3aa: CASSEEIAKNIQYF; CDR3nt: TGCGCCAGCAGCGAGGAGATAGCCAAAAACATTCAGTACTTC
d_gene: TRBD1; abundance: few; v_gene: TRBV7-3; j_gene: TRBJ2-5; CDR3aa: CASSEQGQETQYF; CDR3nt: TGTGCCAGCAGCGAACAGGGGCAAGAGACCCAGTACTTC
d_gene: .; abundance: .; v_gene: TRBV18; j_gene: TRBJ2-2; CDR3aa: CASSPSSLANTGELFF; CDR3nt: TGTGCCAGCTCACCTTCTAGCCTCGCGAACACCGGGGAGCTGTTTTTT